This T cell receptor (beta chain) was sequenced for a study of T cells in tuberculosis. Profiling relied on immunoSEQ multiplex PCR, and the TCRdb table lists in-frame clones only, not all of them. The sample has roughly 30,000 clones; roughly 92% are singletons. Trimming pared 2 bases from V and 9 bases from J, leaving 11 bases between. From germline, CDR1 is LNHDA and CDR2 SQIVND (reference sequence). This CDR3 comprises 13 residues. Sequencing was done on a sample of PBMCs. This chain uses TRBV19 with TRBJ2-1; no reliable D call. The TCR sequence derives from a donor aged 10 to 29 with latent tuberculosis or without tuberculosis infection. Here the CDR3 DNA reads TGTGCCAGTAGTATACTGGCGGTCTCTGAGCAGTTCTTC. Protein: CASSILAVSEQFF.